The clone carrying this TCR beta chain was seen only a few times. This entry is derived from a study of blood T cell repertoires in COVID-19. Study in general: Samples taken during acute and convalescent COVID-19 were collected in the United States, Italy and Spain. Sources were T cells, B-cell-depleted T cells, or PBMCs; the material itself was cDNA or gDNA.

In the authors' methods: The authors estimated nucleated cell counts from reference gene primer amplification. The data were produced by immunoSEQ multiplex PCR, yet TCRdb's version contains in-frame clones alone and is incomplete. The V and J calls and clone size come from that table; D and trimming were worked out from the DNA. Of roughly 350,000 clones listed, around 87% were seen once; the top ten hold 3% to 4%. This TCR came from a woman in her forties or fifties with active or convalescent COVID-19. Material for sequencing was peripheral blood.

DNA for the CDR3: TGTGCCAGCACACCCCGGACAGGGGAAATCGGCGAGCAGTACTTC. Translating it yields CASTPRTGEIGEQYF. This sequence joins TRBV4-2 and TRBJ2-7; 9 positions agree with TRBD1. This CDR3 comprises 15 residues. V shed 7 bases and J 6 bases; nucleotides not matched to a gene: 13. The germline V gene has CDR1 LGHNA and CDR2 YNFKEQ.